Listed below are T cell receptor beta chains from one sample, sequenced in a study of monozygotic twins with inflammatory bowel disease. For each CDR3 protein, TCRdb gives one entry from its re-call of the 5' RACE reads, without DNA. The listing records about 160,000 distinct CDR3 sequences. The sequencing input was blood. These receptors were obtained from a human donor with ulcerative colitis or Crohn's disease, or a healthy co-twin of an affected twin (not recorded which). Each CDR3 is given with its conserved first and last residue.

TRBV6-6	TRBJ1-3	CASSHEGLLYF
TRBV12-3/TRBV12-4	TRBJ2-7	CASSLRFNEQYF
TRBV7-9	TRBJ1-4	CASGAETNEKLFF
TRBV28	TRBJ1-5	CASSWTAGNQPQHF
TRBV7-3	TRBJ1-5	CASSLSSNQPQHF
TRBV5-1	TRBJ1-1	CASMETGTQNTEAFF
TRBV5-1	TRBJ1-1	CASSLEQYWTEAFF
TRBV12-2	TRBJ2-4	CASRLTDVLAKNIQYF
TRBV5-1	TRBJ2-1	CASSVTGGNEQFF
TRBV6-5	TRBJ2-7	CASSYSILAADSYEQYF
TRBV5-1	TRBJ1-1	CASSLMEVGTEAFF
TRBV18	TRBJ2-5	CASSPTLDRVETQYF
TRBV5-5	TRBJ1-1	CASSPHGEMNTEAFF
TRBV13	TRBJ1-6	CASSEGYYNSPLHF
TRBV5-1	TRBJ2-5	CASSLEPRAVKETQYF
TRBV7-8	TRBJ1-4	CASRNSRREAREKLFF
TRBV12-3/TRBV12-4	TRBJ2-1	CASSFRVTNEQFF